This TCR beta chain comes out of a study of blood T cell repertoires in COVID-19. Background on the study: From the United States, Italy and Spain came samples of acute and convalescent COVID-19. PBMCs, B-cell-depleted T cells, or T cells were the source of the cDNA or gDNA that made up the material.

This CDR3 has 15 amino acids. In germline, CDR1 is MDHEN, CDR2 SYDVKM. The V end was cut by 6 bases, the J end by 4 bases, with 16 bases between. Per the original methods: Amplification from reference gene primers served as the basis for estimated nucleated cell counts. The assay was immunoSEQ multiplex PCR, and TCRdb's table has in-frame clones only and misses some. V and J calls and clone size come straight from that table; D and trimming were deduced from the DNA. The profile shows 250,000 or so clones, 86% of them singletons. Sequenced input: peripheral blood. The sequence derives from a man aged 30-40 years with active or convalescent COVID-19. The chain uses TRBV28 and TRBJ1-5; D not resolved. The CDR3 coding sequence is TGTGCCAGCAGCACACCACCCCAATTAAATCAGCCCCAGCATTTT. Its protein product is CASSTPPQLNQPQHF. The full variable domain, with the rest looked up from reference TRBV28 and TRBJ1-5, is DVKVTQSSRYLVKRTGEKVFLECVQDMDHENMFWYRQDPGLGLRLIYFSYDVKMKEKGDIPEGYSVSREKKERFSLILESASTNQTSMYLCASSTPPQLNQPQHFGDGTRLSIL.